The 11 T cell receptor beta chains below all came from one sample that was sequenced in a study of memory CD4+ T cells and cytomegalovirus serostatus. Data came from immunoSEQ multiplex PCR; TCRdb stores just in-frame clones and leaves some out. Of over 45,000 clones in the sample, more than 65% were seen once. The sort gate was single viable CD3+CD4+CD8-CD45RO+ cells for memory CD4+ T cells. Sequencing input: memory CD4+ T cells from blood. The receptor source for this set is an adult in good health and CMV-seronegative. Some clones in this sample may be carry-over from other donors' samples.

This sequence joins TRBV4-2 and TRBJ1-3; possible D gene TRBD1, 5 bases. Germline CDR1 and CDR2: LGHNA and YNFKEQ. The ends were cut back, 7 bases at V and 0 bases at J, with 19 bases in the middle. This CDR3 spans 17 amino acids. The chain's CDR3 is CASTGNEGLASGNTIYF. CDR3 sequence (DNA): TGTGCCAGCACAGGGAACGAAGGGTTGGCCTCTGGAAACACCATATATTTT.

The rearrangement joins TRBV6-1 to TRBJ2-7; D may be TRBD1 (7 bases). V gave up 10 bases and J gave up 2 bases, with 15 bases separating them. CDR1 and CDR2 (germline): MNHNS, SASEGT. CDR3 length: 13 amino acids. In DNA, the CDR3 is TGTGCCACCAGGGCGGGGACAGCCTACGAGCAGTACTTC. The encoded protein is CATRAGTAYEQYF.

J is TRBJ1-5 and V is TRBV29-1, with D possibly TRBD1 on 6 matching bases. CDR1 SQVTM and CDR2 ANQGSEA come from the germline V gene. V dropped 7 bases and J dropped 5 bases, with 15 bases sitting between them. This CDR3 comprises 13 residues. DNA of the CDR3: TGCAGCGCCCAGCGAGGGGGAGATCAGCCCCAGCATTTT. Amino acid sequence: CSAQRGGDQPQHF.

With respect to this clone: At one of its ends the junction is not consistent with the germline gene, which may arise from a read error. The chain combines TRBV6-5 with TRBJ2-3; no reliable D call. This CDR3 contains 11 residues. Germline V gene data show CDR1 as MNHEY and CDR2 as SVGAGI. CDR3 protein: CASSNSRTAVF. The CDR3 DNA follows: TGTGCCAGCAGCAACTCTCGGACCGCAGTATTT.

The genes are TRBV28 and TRBJ1-4; 7 nucleotides agree with TRBD1. Germline-derived CDR1 and CDR2 are MDHEN and SYDVKM. V gave up 1 base and J gave up 7 bases; unmatched junction bases: 3. The CDR3 runs 14 residues. The CDR3 here is CASSLFQGGEKLFF. The CDR3, as DNA: TGTGCCAGCAGTTTATTTCAGGGGGGTGAAAAACTGTTTTTT.

There are a few counts of this clone. The genes are TRBV28 and TRBJ1-5; D gene uncertain. Germline V gives CDR1 MDHEN, CDR2 SYDVKM. CDR3 length: 16 amino acids. Between the trimmed V and J ends, which lost 5 bases and 5 bases, there was a span of 19 bases. The CDR3 region is CASSARTRVKYQPQHF. CDR3 DNA sequence: TGTGCCAGCAGTGCCCGGACTCGTGTAAAATATCAGCCCCAGCATTTT.

V usage is TRBV28 and J usage is TRBJ1-2; TRBD1 agrees at 10 bases. V lost 7 bases to trimming and J lost 5 bases; unmatched junction nucleotides: 7. The germline V gene has CDR1 MDHEN and CDR2 SYDVKM. The CDR3 totals 14 residues. CDR3 coding DNA: TGTGCCAGCAAGGTGACAGGGGGCCAATATGGCTACACCTTC. Amino acids: CASKVTGGQYGYTF.

The DNA for the CDR3 is TGTGCCAGCAGTGAAATTGCGGGAGGGCCCCGGGAGACCCAGTACTTC. Translated: CASSEIAGGPRETQYF. The chain couples TRBV6-1 to TRBJ2-5; 9 nucleotides line up with TRBD2. The CDR3 runs 16 residues. Trimming cost V 2 bases and J 5 bases; bases outside gene matches: 9. CDR1 is MNHNS, CDR2 SASEGT, per germline.

This clone was detected a few times. This rearrangement joins TRBV19 to TRBJ1-3, with TRBD1 matching 7 bases. Trimming removed 3 bases from V and 0 bases from J; junction bases left unmatched: 2. The CDR3 sequence is 15 residues long. In germline, CDR1 is LNHDA, CDR2 SQIVND (reference sequence). The CDR3 reads CASSMDRYSGNTIYF. The CDR3 DNA follows: TGTGCCAGTAGTATGGACAGGTACTCTGGAAACACCATATATTTT.

The gene calls are TRBV7-2 and TRBJ1-4, with 8 positions matching TRBD1. Germline-derived CDR1 and CDR2 are SGHTA and FQGNSA. The CDR3 length is 15 residues. With 2 bases clipped from V and 8 bases from J, the junction kept 7 bases outside the gene matches. The CDR3, as DNA: TGTGCCAGCAGCTTAAGTCCACAGGGGGAGGAAAAACTGTTTTTT. Protein product: CASSLSPQGEEKLFF.

This chain links TRBV28 with TRBJ2-1, with 11 positions matching TRBD2. This CDR3 comprises 15 residues. V shed 6 bases and J 5 bases; nucleotides not matched to a gene: 6. Germline V gives CDR1 MDHEN, CDR2 SYDVKM. The chain's CDR3 is CASRVGLAGHNEQFF. CDR3 in DNA: TGTGCCAGCAGGGTCGGACTAGCGGGCCACAATGAGCAGTTCTTC.